This T cell receptor beta chain was retrieved from a study of T cells in localized non-small cell lung cancer. Clones were sequenced by immunoSEQ multiplex PCR, and TCRdb holds only the in-frame ones, with some missing. The repertoire holds about 57,000 clones, with roughly 92% as singletons. Between the trimmed V and J ends, which lost 2 bases and 1 base, there was a span of 5 bases. Germline CDR1 reads KGHSH; CDR2 reads LQKENI. The CDR3 sequence is 13 residues long. Whole-study findings and limits: Greater blood T cell density accompanied longer overall survival. Heterogeneity remains possible because sequencing was limited to only one tumor region. Among the tissues sampled, uninvolved adjacent lung had the highest T cell clonality, above tumor.

As for this clone: Its antigen is undetermined.

This clonotype originated in a man aged 35-69 years with stage I lung adenocarcinoma. Sequenced material: peripheral blood, taken before any cancer treatment. This chain uses TRBV18 with TRBJ1-1; D not certain. The CDR3 coding sequence is TGTGCCAGCTCACCAGGGGAGAACACTGAAGCTTTCTTT. It encodes CASSPGENTEAFF.